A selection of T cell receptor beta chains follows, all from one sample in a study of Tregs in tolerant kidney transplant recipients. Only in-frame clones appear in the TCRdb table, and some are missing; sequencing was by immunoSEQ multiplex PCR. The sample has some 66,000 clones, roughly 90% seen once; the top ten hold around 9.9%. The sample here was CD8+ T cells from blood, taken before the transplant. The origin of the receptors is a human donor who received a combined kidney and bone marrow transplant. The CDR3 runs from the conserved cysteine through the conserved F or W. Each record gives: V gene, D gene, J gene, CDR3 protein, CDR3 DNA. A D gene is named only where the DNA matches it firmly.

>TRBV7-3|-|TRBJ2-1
CASSLVGLKNEQFF
TGTGCCAGCAGCTTAGTCGGACTTAAAAATGAGCAGTTCTTC
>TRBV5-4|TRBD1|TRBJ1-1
CASSRGQGATEAFF
TGTGCCAGCAGCCGGGGACAGGGGGCGACTGAAGCTTTCTTT
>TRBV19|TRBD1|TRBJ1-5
CASSIPTDRLSNQPQHF
TGTGCCAGTAGTATACCGACGGACAGGCTTAGCAATCAGCCCCAGCATTTT
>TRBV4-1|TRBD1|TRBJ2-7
CASSQDPRQGVTYEQYF
TGCGCCAGCAGCCAAGATCCACGGCAGGGGGTAACCTACGAGCAGTACTTC
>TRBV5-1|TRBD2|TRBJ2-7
CASSFIAGDPYEQYF
TGCGCCAGCAGCTTCATTGCGGGAGACCCCTACGAGCAGTACTTC
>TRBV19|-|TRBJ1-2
CASKASGFSYGYTF
TGTGCCAGTAAAGCCTCAGGGTTCAGCTATGGCTACACCTTC
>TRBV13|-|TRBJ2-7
CASSLGSIYEQYF
TGTGCCAGCAGCTTAGGATCCATCTACGAGCAGTACTTC
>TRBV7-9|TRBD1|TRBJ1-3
CASSLGTGGFGNTIYF
TGTGCCAGCAGCTTAGGGACAGGGGGCTTCGGAAACACCATATATTTT
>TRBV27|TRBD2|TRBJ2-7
CASSLGGGPYEQYF
TGTGCCAGCAGTCTCGGCGGGGGACCCTACGAGCAGTACTTC
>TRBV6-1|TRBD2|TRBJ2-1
CAGVEWGGNEQFF
TGTGCCGGGGTAGAATGGGGGGGCAATGAGCAGTTCTTC
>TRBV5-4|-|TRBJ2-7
CASSLGAGISYEQYF
TGTGCCAGCAGCTTGGGGGCAGGAATCTCCTACGAGCAGTACTTC
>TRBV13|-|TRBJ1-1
CASSLKGGTSGTEAFF
TGTGCCAGCAGCTTAAAGGGGGGGACAAGTGGCACTGAAGCTTTCTTT
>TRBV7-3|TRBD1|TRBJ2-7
CASSITGTGDHEQYF
TGTGCCAGCAGCATCACCGGGACAGGGGACCACGAGCAGTACTTC
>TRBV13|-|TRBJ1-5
CASSLCGPGNYIKPQHF
TGTGCCAGCAGCTTATGCGGTCCGGGAAACTACATCAAACCCCAGCATTTT
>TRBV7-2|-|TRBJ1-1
CASSLDSSTPMNTEAFF
TGTGCCAGCAGCTTAGACAGCAGCACACCCATGAACACTGAAGCTTTCTTT